Listed below are T cell receptor beta chains from one sample, sequenced in a study of Graves' ophthalmopathy and Graves' hyperthyroidism. One entry per CDR3 protein, called by TCRdb with MiXCR from the multiplex PCR reads. The sample has over 450,000 distinct CDR3 sequences; under 15% are singletons. Sample: blood. The receptors come from a woman in her 30s with Graves' ophthalmopathy. CDR3s include the opening cysteine and the closing phenylalanine or tryptophan.

TRBJ1-1	11	TRBV29-1	CSVEDRTRAFF
TRBJ2-5	13	TRBV6-5	CASSYGAFETQYF
TRBJ1-2	14	TRBV20-1	CSARVREGTYGYTF
TRBJ2-5	15	TRBV3-1	CASSLGPSSTETQYF
TRBJ2-2	16	TRBV3-1	CASSQGIPRRTGELFF
TRBJ2-7	13	TRBV4-1	CASSQERLVEQYF
TRBJ2-7	14	TRBV6-1	CASSAAGSQYEQYF
TRBJ2-4	12	TRBV20-1	CSARGQGNIQYF
TRBJ2-7	16	TRBV5-1	CASSPPTSGGAHEQYF
TRBJ1-3	15	TRBV3-1	CASSRQVPSGNTIYF
TRBJ1-5	15	TRBV5-1	CASSLDGTGGQPQHF
TRBJ1-2	20	TRBV6-1	CASSEALPGWQGAMNYGYTF
TRBJ1-5	16	TRBV20-1	CSARETTVYSNQPQHF
TRBJ1-1	14	TRBV4-1	CASSQVAENTEAFF
TRBJ1-1	14	TRBV19	CASVKGRLNTEAFF
TRBJ2-2	15	TRBV30	CAWRGQGADTGELFF
TRBJ2-7	12	TRBV20-1	CSAGKGPLPEYF
TRBJ2-7	13	TRBV7-2	CASSLGRMAEQYF
TRBJ2-7	14	TRBV5-1	CASSWSGASYEQYF
TRBJ1-2	16	TRBV28	CASSLSGDFGVVGYTF
TRBJ2-2	17	TRBV11-2	CASSLVGAGGPPGELFF
TRBJ2-7	14	TRBV6-1	CASSELDQSYEQYF
TRBJ2-7	15	TRBV5-1	CASSLPTGYSYEQYF
TRBJ2-5	19	TRBV7-8	CASSLGLLMPAGGRKTQYF
TRBJ2-2	15	TRBV27	CASSYDSLSTGELFF
TRBJ1-1	14	TRBV10-3	CAISEAGTNTEAFF
TRBJ1-1	14	TRBV6-2/TRBV6-3	CASRGLDRNTEAFF
TRBJ2-5	15	TRBV24-1	CATSRLAGDQETQYF
TRBJ1-1	15	TRBV7-9	CASSLADRGLSEAFF